A single T cell receptor (beta chain) is shown here with its context. The antigen remains unidentified. The sample originates from a study of cytomegalovirus exposure and HLA in healthy donors. CDR3 length equals 19 residues. Germline lookup yields CDR1 SGHRS and CDR2 YFSETQ. Deletions cut 0 bases from V and 0 bases from J, with 20 bases between. Study conclusions and caveats: Differences between HLA loci emerged in a later analysis of TCR association rates, with DRB1 most and HLA-C fewest. In vitro data verified three CMV-associated chains as specific for CMV antigens. A missense DCLRE1C variant was associated with V- and J-gene trimming of TCR beta chains in a later analysis, and an independent cohort replicated the association.

PCR employed 60 Vbeta and 13 Jbeta primers. Data came from immunoSEQ multiplex PCR; TCRdb stores just in-frame clones and leaves some out. The sample has approximately 120,000 clones; about two thirds are singletons. Input material: PBMCs. The clonotype was recovered from a man aged 30-40 years in good health and CMV-seronegative. This sequence joins TRBV5-1 and TRBJ2-3; perhaps TRBD2 as D (7 bases). Here the CDR3 reads CASSLAGYEGGASTDTQYF. The CDR3 coding sequence is TGCGCCAGCAGCTTGGCGGGTTACGAGGGGGGGGCCAGCACAGATACGCAGTATTTT.